Sequencing of this T cell receptor (beta chain) was carried out in a study of OX40 agonist ivuxolimab in advanced cancers. Findings and limits, study-wide: In the 0.1 to 3.0 mg/kg range, CD4+ and CD8+ blood T cells had expanded clonally by week 6.

There are 16 residues in the CDR3. Looked up from germline, CDR1 is SGHRS and CDR2 is YFSETQ. V was pared by 2 bases and J by 2 bases, with 17 bases between. Comment on this clone: Its antigen is as yet unknown.

Clones were sequenced by immunoSEQ multiplex PCR, and TCRdb holds only the in-frame ones, with some missing. The sample shows under 70,000 clones, 75% to 90% of them seen only once. The sequence was obtained from an adult with an advanced solid tumor such as melanoma, head and neck, liver or kidney cancer. The chain combines TRBV5-1 with TRBJ2-7; D gene unclear. Sequences were derived from CD4+ or CD8+ T cells sorted from blood, sampled in a trial of the OX40 agonist ivuxolimab. CDR3 nucleotide sequence: TGCGCCAGCAGCTTTTCAGTCTTGGGAACGGCCTACGAGCAGTACTTC. Translating it yields CASSFSVLGTAYEQYF.